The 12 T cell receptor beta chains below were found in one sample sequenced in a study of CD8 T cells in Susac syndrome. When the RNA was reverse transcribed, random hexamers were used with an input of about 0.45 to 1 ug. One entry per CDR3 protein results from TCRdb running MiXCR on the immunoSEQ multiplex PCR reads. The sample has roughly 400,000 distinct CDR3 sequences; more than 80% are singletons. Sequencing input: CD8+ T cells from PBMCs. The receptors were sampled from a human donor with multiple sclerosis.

CDR3 coding DNA: TGTGCCTGGAGTATACAGGGTAACACTGAAGCTTTCTTT. It is translated as CAWSIQGNTEAFF. The chain links TRBV30 to TRBJ1-1; possibly TRBD1 for D (6 bases). V was shortened by 2 bases and J by 2 bases, with 9 bases between the two germline ends. Germline CDR1 reads GTSNPN; CDR2 reads SVGIG (reference sequence). CDR3 length: 13 residues. The variable domain in full, with the rest retrieved from reference TRBV30 and TRBJ1-1, is SQTIHQWPATLVQPVGSPLSLECTVEGTSNPNLYWYRQAAGRGLQLLFYSVGIGQISSEVPQNLSASRPQDRQFILSSKKLLLSDSGFYLCAWSIQGNTEAFFGQGTRLTVV.

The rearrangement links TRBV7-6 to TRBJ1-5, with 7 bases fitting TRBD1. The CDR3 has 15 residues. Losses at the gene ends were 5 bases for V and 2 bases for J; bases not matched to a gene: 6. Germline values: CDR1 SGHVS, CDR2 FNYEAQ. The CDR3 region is CASSLDREGNQPQHF. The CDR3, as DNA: TGTGCCAGCAGCCTCGACAGGGAAGGCAATCAGCCCCAGCATTTT.

The CDR3: CASSQVYDREREQYF. CDR3 nucleotide sequence: TGTGCCAGCAGCCAAGTTTATGACAGGGAGCGAGAGCAGTACTTC. V is TRBV14 and J is TRBJ2-7; 7 nucleotides match TRBD1. CDR1 and CDR2 (germline): SGHDN, FVKESK. Losses at the gene ends were 1 base for V and 7 bases for J; bases not matched to a gene: 10. The CDR3 runs to 15 residues. The full variable domain, in which reference TRBV14 and TRBJ2-7 provide the parts outside the CDR3, is EAGVTQFPSHSVIEKGQTVTLRCDPISGHDNLYWYRRVMGKEIKFLLHFVKESKQDESGMPNNRFLAERTGGTYSTLKVQPAELEDSGVYFCASSQVYDREREQYFGPGTRLTVT.

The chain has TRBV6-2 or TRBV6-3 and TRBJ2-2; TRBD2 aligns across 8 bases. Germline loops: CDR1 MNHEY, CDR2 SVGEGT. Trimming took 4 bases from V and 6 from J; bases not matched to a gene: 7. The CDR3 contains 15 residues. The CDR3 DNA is TGTGCCAGCAGTTCCGGGGGAGCGGGAGCCGGGGAGCTGTTTTTT. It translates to CASSSGGAGAGELFF.

DNA for the CDR3: TGCGCCAGCAGCCAAGTTCCCCAACAGGGTTCCACTGAAGCTTTCTTT. This codes for CASSQVPQQGSTEAFF. The V and J genes are TRBV4-1 and TRBJ1-1, with a weak D call TRBD1 (6 bases). CDR1 and CDR2 (germline): MGHRA, YSYEKL. The CDR3 length is 16 residues. V lost 1 base, J lost 4 bases, and 16 bases lay in between.

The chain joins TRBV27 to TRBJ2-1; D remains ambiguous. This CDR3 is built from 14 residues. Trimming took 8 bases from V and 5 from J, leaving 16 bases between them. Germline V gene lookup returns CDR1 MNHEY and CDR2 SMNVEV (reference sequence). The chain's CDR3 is CASGFGTENNEQFF. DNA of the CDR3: TGTGCCAGCGGATTTGGTACGGAAAACAATGAGCAGTTCTTC.

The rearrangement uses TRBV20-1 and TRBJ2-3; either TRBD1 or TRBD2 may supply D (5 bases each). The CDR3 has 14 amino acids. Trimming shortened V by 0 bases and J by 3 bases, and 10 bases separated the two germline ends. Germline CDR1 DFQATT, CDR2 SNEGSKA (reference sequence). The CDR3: CSARDEGRTDTQYF. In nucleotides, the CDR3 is TGCAGTGCTAGAGATGAGGGGCGAACAGATACGCAGTATTTT.

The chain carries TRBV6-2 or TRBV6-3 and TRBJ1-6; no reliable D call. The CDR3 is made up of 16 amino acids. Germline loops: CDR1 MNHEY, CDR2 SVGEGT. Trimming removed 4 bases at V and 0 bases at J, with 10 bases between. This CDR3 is CASSSMRDSYNSPLHF. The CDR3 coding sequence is TGTGCCAGCAGTTCCATGAGAGACTCCTATAATTCACCCCTCCACTTT.

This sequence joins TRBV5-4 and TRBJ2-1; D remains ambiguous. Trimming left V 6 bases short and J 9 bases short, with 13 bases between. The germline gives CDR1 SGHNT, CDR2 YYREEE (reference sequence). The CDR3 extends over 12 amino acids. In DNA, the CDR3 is TGTGCCAGCATCTTACCCTCGGGTGAGCAGTTCTTC. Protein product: CASILPSGEQFF.

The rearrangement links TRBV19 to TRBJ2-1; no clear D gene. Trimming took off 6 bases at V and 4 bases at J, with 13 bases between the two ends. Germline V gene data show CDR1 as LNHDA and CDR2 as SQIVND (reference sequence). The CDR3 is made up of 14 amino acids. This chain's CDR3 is CASSTREAYNEQFF. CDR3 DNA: TGTGCCAGTAGCACGAGAGAGGCGTACAATGAGCAGTTCTTC.

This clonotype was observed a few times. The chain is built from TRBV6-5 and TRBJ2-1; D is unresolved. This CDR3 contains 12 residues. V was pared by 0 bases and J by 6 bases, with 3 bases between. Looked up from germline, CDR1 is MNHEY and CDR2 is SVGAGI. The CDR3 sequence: CASSYSVNEQFF. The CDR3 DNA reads TGTGCCAGCAGTTACTCGGTCAATGAGCAGTTCTTC.

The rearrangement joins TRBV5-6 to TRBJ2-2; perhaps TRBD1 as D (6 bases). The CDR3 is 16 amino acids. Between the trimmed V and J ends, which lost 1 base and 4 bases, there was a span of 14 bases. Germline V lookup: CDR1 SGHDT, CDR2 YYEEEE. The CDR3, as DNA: TGTGCCAGCAGCTTGCTTCCCTGGGACATCACCGGGGAGCTGTTTTTT. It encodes CASSLLPWDITGELFF.